This record looks at one T cell receptor (beta chain) sequence and its context. The data are from a study of blood T cell repertoires in COVID-19. Study-wide background: The study drew acute and convalescent COVID-19 samples from the United States, Italy and Spain. The cDNA or gDNA used as material had been derived from T cells, B-cell-depleted T cells, or PBMCs.

Study processing details: Amplification with reference gene primers provided the estimates of nucleated cell counts. Here immunoSEQ multiplex PCR was the method, and the copy in TCRdb shows in-frame clones only, minus some. The DNA gave D and trimming, while V, J and clone size come from that table. The repertoire has 80,000 to 95,000 clones, approximately 89% of them found once; the top ten carry approximately 17%. Sequencing was done on a sample of peripheral blood. This sequence was found in a human donor in a cohort sampled during active COVID-19.

Here the CDR3 DNA reads TGTGCCAGCAGCCCGAGGGACAGGGGGCTTTCCAAAAACATTCAGTACTTC. This sequence encodes CASSPRDRGLSKNIQYF. The chain carries TRBV3-1 (or the pseudogene TRBV3-2) and TRBJ2-4; the match to TRBD1 covers 12 bases. The ends lost 4 bases at V and 2 bases at J; junction bases unmatched: 6. Germline V gene lookup returns CDR1 LGHDT and CDR2 YNNKEL (reference sequence). The CDR3 has 17 residues.